A single TCR beta chain is shown here with its context. No antigen is known for it. The data were taken from a study of blood T cells in healthy people across ages. Findings of the study overall: CMV status of donors was unknown, possibly confounding expanded clonotype changes. Age brought a roughly linear fall in TCR beta diversity measured per million T cells.

This CDR3 comprises 13 residues. Per the germline V gene, CDR1 is ENHRY and CDR2 is SYGVKD. A second about 7 to 12 cycle PCR used barcoded and J-beta primers. Via MiXCR, TCRdb re-called the 5' RACE reads, giving one row per CDR3 protein. The profile covers 750,000 to 950,000 distinct CDR3 sequences, with about 55% appearing a single time and approximately 40% taken by the ten largest. The sample comprised blood. The origin of this receptor is a man of 80 years or more in good health. This sequence joins TRBV10-3 and TRBJ2-5, with 8 bases fitting TRBD1. The DNA end is more similar to TRBJ2-7, so the J call may be wrong. DNA of the CDR3: TGTGCCATCCAGACCGGGACAGGATCCGAGCAGTACTTC. It codes for CAIQTGTGSEQYF.